The 32 T cell receptor beta chains presented below share a single source sample, sequenced in a study of blood T cell repertoires in COVID-19 (dated by TCRdb to about 2020). Libraries were constructed by the immunoSEQ multiplex PCR assay. TCRdb took this table from immuneACCESS and kept in-frame rearrangements with V and J called. Such tables lack part of the clones; where checked against another copy, unresolved V genes explain under half of the gap, and the rest is unexplained. This sample lists roughly 270,000 clones; approximately 81% were detected once. Jointly, the top ten make up 2% to 3% of the sample. The sample consisted of PBMCs or T cells enriched from blood (not recorded which). These receptors all stem from a woman in her forties or fifties who had recovered from COVID-19.

The rearrangement uses TRBV7-9 and TRBJ1-3; the match to TRBD1 covers 8 bases. This CDR3 is built from 14 residues. Germline CDR1 SEHNR, CDR2 FQNEAQ (reference sequence). Unmatched junction bases numbered 4, after V lost 2 bases and J lost 7 bases. The CDR3 protein is CASSLQGARNTIYF. CDR3 bases: TGTGCCAGCAGCTTACAGGGGGCGCGGAACACCATATATTTT.

The CDR3 spells CASSRGANYGYTF. The CDR3 DNA is TGTGCCAGCAGCCGGGGAGCTAACTATGGCTACACCTTC. V and J are TRBV6-4 and TRBJ1-2; D not resolved. The CDR3 contains 13 residues. CDR1 is MRHNA, CDR2 SNTAGT, per germline. Trimming stripped 6 bases from V and 0 bases from J, with 8 bases between.

The chain combines TRBV3-1 (or the pseudogene TRBV3-2) with TRBJ1-5, with D hard to call. Germline values: CDR1 LGHDT, CDR2 YNNKEL (reference sequence). This CDR3 contains 15 residues. V was shortened by 0 bases and J by 6 bases, with 12 bases between the two germline ends. DNA of the CDR3: TGTGCCAGCAGCCAAGATTTCCGGGGAAGTCAGCCCCAGCATTTT. Translated, it gives CASSQDFRGSQPQHF.

This clone showed up just a few times. This sequence joins TRBV13 and TRBJ2-2; 9 nucleotides align to TRBD2. The CDR3 consists of 15 residues. The ends lost 4 bases at V and 1 base at J; junction bases unmatched: 1. CDR1 and CDR2 from the germline V gene are PRHDT and FYEKMQ (reference sequence). CDR3 in DNA: TGTGCCAGCAGCTCGACTAGCGGGAACACCGGGGAGCTGTTTTTT. It codes for CASSSTSGNTGELFF.

This clone was seen a single time. The rearrangement joins TRBV19 to TRBJ2-7; maybe TRBD2 (6 bases). CDR1 is LNHDA, CDR2 SQIVND, per germline (reference sequence). The CDR3 totals 13 residues. Trimming took 7 bases from V and 4 from J, leaving 14 bases between them. The CDR3 here is CASTPVAGYEQYF. The CDR3 DNA reads as TGTGCCAGTACCCCGGTGGCGGGGTACGAGCAGTACTTC.

The V gene is TRBV5-5, the J gene TRBJ1-2; D is unclear. In germline, CDR1 is SGHKS, CDR2 YYEKEE (reference sequence). The length of the CDR3 is 13 residues. V was clipped by 0 bases and J by 1 base, with 4 bases between them. In nucleotides, the CDR3 is TGTGCCAGCAGCTTGGGGAGTAACTATGGCTACACCTTC. Its translation is CASSLGSNYGYTF.

The chain links TRBV6-5 to TRBJ2-7; 9 bases line up with TRBD1. The CDR3 spans 15 residues. Trimming took 7 bases from V and 3 from J; bases not matched to a gene: 10. Germline lookup yields CDR1 MNHEY and CDR2 SVGAGI. The CDR3 sequence: CASTLGRGQGYEQYF. DNA for the CDR3: TGTGCCAGCACGCTTGGACGGGGACAGGGCTACGAGCAGTACTTC.

About this clone itself: Different DNA sequences within this sample yield the same CDR3. V and J are TRBV2 and TRBJ2-1; 10 nucleotides align to TRBD1. Germline V lookup: CDR1 SNHLY, CDR2 FYNNEI. The CDR3 consists of 13 residues. V lost 8 bases to trimming and J lost 3 bases; unmatched junction nucleotides: 1. As DNA, the CDR3 is TGTGCCAGCCGGACAGGGGGCTACAATGAGCAGTTCTTC. Its translation: CASRTGGYNEQFF.

The CDR3: CSVDGQKSFMNTEAFF. The CDR3 DNA sequence: TGCAGCGTTGATGGACAGAAAAGCTTCATGAACACTGAAGCTTTCTTT. J is TRBJ1-1 and V is TRBV29-1; D possibly corresponds to TRBD1 (6 bases). Deletions cut 3 bases from V and 0 bases from J, with 17 bases between. The CDR3 length is 16 residues. Germline CDR1 is SQVTM and CDR2 is ANQGSEA.

The rearrangement joins TRBV28 to TRBJ2-1; TRBD2 agrees at 8 bases. CDR3 size: 15 residues. V dropped 2 bases and J dropped 6; count of bases not matched to a gene: 6. Germline CDR1 reads MDHEN; CDR2 reads SYDVKM. The CDR3, as DNA: TGTGCCAGCAGTTTAGGGTTAGCGGGGAGCAATGAGCAGTTCTTC. Protein sequence: CASSLGLAGSNEQFF.

Here the CDR3 reads CASGLDMIAGAETQYF. DNA for the CDR3: TGTGCTAGTGGTCTTGACATGATAGCGGGAGCAGAGACCCAGTACTTC. The V and J genes are TRBV12-5 and TRBJ2-5; 9 bases line up with TRBD2. Germline trimming cut 5 bases from V and 4 bases from J; bases unmatched to any gene: 11. This CDR3 has 16 residues. Germline V gene lookup returns CDR1 LGHNT and CDR2 FRNRAP.

The chain employs TRBV28 and TRBJ1-1, with D perhaps TRBD1 (6 bases). CDR1 is MDHEN and CDR2 is SYDVKM in the germline V gene. This CDR3 has 16 amino acids. V was shortened by 6 bases and J by 2 bases, with 19 bases between the two germline ends. The CDR3 DNA sequence: TGTGCCAGCAGCCCACCCACAGGGCGAGAAAACACTGAAGCTTTCTTT. This gives the protein CASSPPTGRENTEAFF.

The chain uses TRBV3-1 (or the pseudogene TRBV3-2) and TRBJ2-3; D might be TRBD1 (8 bases). Germline CDR1 and CDR2: LGHDT and YNNKEL (reference sequence). This CDR3 region has 16 residues. V lost 1 base and J lost 7, with 18 bases in between. The CDR3 loop is CASSQGLTGGGNTQYF. The CDR3 coding sequence is TGTGCCAGCAGCCAAGGACTTACAGGGGGGGGAAATACGCAGTATTTT.

CDR3 loop: CASSKLGNSYEQYF. DNA for the CDR3: TGTGCCAGCAGCAAACTAGGAAACTCCTACGAGCAGTACTTC. The chain is built from TRBV11-2 and TRBJ2-7, with D possibly TRBD2 on 5 matching bases. Trimming removed 5 bases at V and 0 bases at J, with 11 bases between. The CDR3 has 14 residues. Germline V gives CDR1 SGHAT, CDR2 FQNNGV.

This chain joins TRBV4-1 and TRBJ2-7; 7 positions agree with TRBD1. Trimming at V came to 1 base and at J to 2 bases, leaving 5 bases not matched to a gene. The CDR3 is 15 amino acids. Germline V lookup: CDR1 MGHRA, CDR2 YSYEKL. CDR3 in amino acids: CASSQGQGIAYEQYF. DNA of the CDR3: TGCGCCAGCAGCCAAGGACAGGGAATAGCCTACGAGCAGTACTTC.

The count of this clone is one. This chain uses TRBV18 with TRBJ2-7, with TRBD1 identical over 7 bases. Losses at the gene ends were 5 bases for V and 2 bases for J; bases not matched to a gene: 12. The CDR3 has 16 residues. CDR1 and CDR2 from the germline V gene are KGHSH and LQKENI. The DNA for the CDR3 is TGTGCCAGCTCAGAGGGGACAGTTGGGACGACCTACGAGCAGTACTTC. This gives the protein CASSEGTVGTTYEQYF.

This CDR3 is CASSVQGAGTDTQYF. The CDR3 DNA follows: TGTGCCAGCAGCGTTCAGGGGGCCGGCACAGATACGCAGTATTTT. This chain links TRBV9 with TRBJ2-3; 8 nucleotides match TRBD1. The CDR3 has 15 residues. Looked up from germline, CDR1 is SGDLS and CDR2 is YYNGEE. With V trimmed by 2 bases and J by 1 base, 3 bases remained unmatched.

The rearrangement links TRBV19 to TRBJ2-3, with TRBD2 matching 13 bases. The CDR3 extends over 16 amino acids. Germline V gene sequence: CDR1 LNHDA, CDR2 SQIVND (reference sequence). V lost 9 bases and J lost 6; bases outside the gene matches: 12. This CDR3 reads CASQEQGLAGTDTQYF. In DNA, the CDR3 is TGTGCCAGCCAAGAACAGGGACTAGCGGGGACGGATACGCAGTATTTT.

The chain combines TRBV27 with TRBJ1-2; D unresolved. CDR1 and CDR2 from the germline V gene are MNHEY and SMNVEV (reference sequence). This CDR3 region has 11 residues. V lost 6 bases and J 4 bases, leaving 6 bases between the germline ends. CDR3 sequence: CASSGTYGYTF. The CDR3 DNA is TGTGCCAGCAGCGGTACCTATGGCTACACCTTC.

The chain employs TRBV25-1 and TRBJ1-3; D gene ambiguous. CDR3 length: 13 amino acids. V dropped 8 bases and J dropped 4 bases, with 12 bases sitting between them. CDR1 is MGHDK and CDR2 is SYGVNS in the germline V gene. The CDR3 protein is CASRSQFGNTIYF. The CDR3 nucleotides read TGTGCCAGCCGGTCGCAATTCGGAAACACCATATATTTT.

V is TRBV3-1 (or the pseudogene TRBV3-2) and J is TRBJ2-2; D might be TRBD2 (5 bases). V was cut by 4 bases and J by 2 bases, with 14 bases left in between. CDR3 length equals 16 residues. CDR1 and CDR2 from the germline V gene are LGHDT and YNNKEL (reference sequence). CDR3 sequence: CASSPKTGLNTGELFF. The CDR3 DNA follows: TGTGCCAGCAGCCCAAAAACGGGGTTAAACACCGGGGAGCTGTTTTTT.

V usage is TRBV28 and J usage is TRBJ2-7; weak D call: TRBD1 (6 bases). V was clipped by 6 bases and J by 4 bases, with 16 bases between them. Germline values: CDR1 MDHEN, CDR2 SYDVKM. CDR3 size: 14 residues. CDR3 sequence: CASRPTGTGYEQYF. The CDR3, as DNA: TGTGCCAGCAGGCCGACAGGCACCGGATACGAGCAGTACTTC.

This sequence joins TRBV18 and TRBJ1-2; D is undetermined. The V end lost 3 bases, the J end lost 8 bases, and 16 bases lay between the germline ends. The length of the CDR3 is 14 residues. CDR1 and CDR2 (germline): KGHSH, LQKENI. The CDR3 region is CASSPRNDAEGYTF. The CDR3 DNA reads TGTGCCAGCTCACCGCGGAACGACGCCGAGGGCTACACCTTC.

This chain joins TRBV5-8 and TRBJ1-5; D uncertain. This CDR3 is built from 13 residues. V was clipped by 5 bases and J by 4 bases, with 10 bases between them. Looked up from germline, CDR1 is SGHTS and CDR2 is YDEGEE. The CDR3 spells CASSSRLNQPQHF. The DNA for the CDR3 is TGTGCCAGCAGTTCTCGTTTAAATCAGCCCCAGCATTTT. The full variable domain, rest sourced from reference TRBV5-8 and TRBJ1-5, is EAGVTQSPTHLIKTRGQQATLRCSPISGHTSVYWYQQALGLGLQFLLWYDEGEERNRGNFPPRFSGRQFPNYSSELNVNALELEDSALYLCASSSRLNQPQHFGDGTRLSIL.

In its sample, this clone was seen once. V is TRBV9 and J is TRBJ1-1, with D possibly matching TRBD1 (5 bases). Trimming shortened V by 3 bases and J by 5 bases, and 14 bases separated the two germline ends. The CDR3 has 14 amino acids. Germline V gene lookup returns CDR1 SGDLS and CDR2 YYNGEE. CDR3 bases: TGTGCCAGCAGCGAAGGGGCGTTTCGTACTGAAGCTTTCTTT. Its protein product is CASSEGAFRTEAFF.

The rearrangement uses TRBV6-5 and TRBJ1-6, with D tentatively TRBD1 (6 bases). Germline V gene data show CDR1 as MNHEY and CDR2 as SVGAGI. This CDR3 has 15 amino acids. V lost 0 bases and J 9 bases, leaving 12 bases between the germline ends. CDR3 loop: CASSYSRDTTSPLHF. The DNA for the CDR3 is TGTGCCAGCAGTTACTCTAGGGACACTACTTCACCCCTCCACTTT.

This CDR3 is CASSLQGTAVYGYTF. Here the CDR3 DNA reads TGTGCCAGCAGCCTCCAGGGGACAGCAGTTTATGGCTACACCTTC. The chain employs TRBV13 and TRBJ1-2; 7 bases match TRBD1. Trimming took 5 bases from V and 5 from J; bases not matched to a gene: 11. This CDR3 has 15 amino acids. Per germline, CDR1 PRHDT and CDR2 FYEKMQ (reference sequence).

V is TRBV10-2 and J is TRBJ2-7; no clear D. Trimming left V 5 bases short and J 4 bases short, with 6 bases between. Germline V CDR1 and CDR2: WSHSY, SAAADI. CDR3 length equals 11 residues. CDR3 sequence (DNA): TGCGCCAGCAGTATAGTTTACGAGCAGTACTTC. It codes for CASSIVYEQYF.

The chain is built from TRBV7-8 and TRBJ1-1; tentative D call: TRBD1 (6 bases). This CDR3 has 15 residues. Germline V CDR1 and CDR2: SGHVS, FQNEAQ. Trimming shortened V by 1 base and J by 1 base, and 10 bases separated the two germline ends. In DNA form, the CDR3 reads TGTGCCAGCAGCTTAGTCGGGGGGCAGAACACTGAAGCTTTCTTT. Amino acids: CASSLVGGQNTEAFF.

The chain has TRBV5-1 and TRBJ1-4; 7 bases line up with TRBD1. J gave up 11 bases and V 0 bases, and 16 bases lay outside the gene matches. Germline V gives CDR1 SGHRS, CDR2 YFSETQ. This CDR3 is built from 17 residues. Here the CDR3 reads CASSLVSRTGRVGKLFF. Here the CDR3 DNA reads TGCGCCAGCAGCTTGGTTTCCAGGACAGGCCGGGTCGGGAAACTGTTTTTT.

This clone has a single count. This rearrangement joins TRBV30 to TRBJ1-4; no firm D call. Trimming removed 0 bases from V and 2 bases from J, with 19 bases in between. The germline gives CDR1 GTSNPN, CDR2 SVGIG (reference sequence). This CDR3 region has 18 residues. CDR3 sequence: CAWSVPGPGGSTNEKLFF. The DNA for the CDR3 is TGTGCCTGGAGTGTGCCTGGCCCCGGCGGGTCCACTAATGAAAAACTGTTTTTT.

In its sample, this clone was seen a few times. CDR3 region: CASSLTGNTGELFF. The CDR3 DNA follows: TGTGCCAGCAGCCTGACAGGGAACACCGGGGAGCTGTTTTTT. The chain uses TRBV6-2 or TRBV6-3 and TRBJ2-2; D possibly corresponds to TRBD1 (6 bases). The germline CDR1 and CDR2 sequences are MNHEY and SVGEGT. Trimming removed 6 bases from V and 1 base from J, with 9 bases in between. There are 14 residues in the CDR3.